These 2 T cell receptor beta chains share one sample of origin, sequenced in a study of cytomegalovirus exposure and HLA in healthy donors. A multiplex PCR was run with 60 Vbeta primers and 13 Jbeta primers. Only in-frame clones appear in the TCRdb table, and some are missing; sequencing was by immunoSEQ multiplex PCR. The table has over 120,000 clones, around 78% seen once. The sample consisted of PBMCs. The receptor set was obtained from a young woman in good health and CMV-seropositive.

The V gene is TRBV19, the J gene TRBJ1-5; tentative D call: TRBD1 (6 bases). Germline V gene sequence: CDR1 LNHDA, CDR2 SQIVND (reference sequence). The CDR3 spans 15 residues. V was shortened by 3 bases and J by 2 bases, with 11 bases between the two germline ends. This CDR3 is CASSIMAGGNQPQHF. CDR3 DNA: TGTGCCAGTAGTATTATGGCAGGGGGCAATCAGCCCCAGCATTTT.

The chain's CDR3 is CASSWGVPNTGELFF. The CDR3 nucleotides read TGTGCCAGCAGCTGGGGGGTACCGAACACCGGGGAGCTGTTTTTT. The chain uses TRBV7-9 and TRBJ2-2; the D gene is possibly TRBD2 (6 bases). The CDR3 has 15 amino acids. The V end was cut by 4 bases, the J end by 0 bases, with 9 bases between. CDR1 and CDR2 from the germline V gene are SEHNR and FQNEAQ (reference sequence).